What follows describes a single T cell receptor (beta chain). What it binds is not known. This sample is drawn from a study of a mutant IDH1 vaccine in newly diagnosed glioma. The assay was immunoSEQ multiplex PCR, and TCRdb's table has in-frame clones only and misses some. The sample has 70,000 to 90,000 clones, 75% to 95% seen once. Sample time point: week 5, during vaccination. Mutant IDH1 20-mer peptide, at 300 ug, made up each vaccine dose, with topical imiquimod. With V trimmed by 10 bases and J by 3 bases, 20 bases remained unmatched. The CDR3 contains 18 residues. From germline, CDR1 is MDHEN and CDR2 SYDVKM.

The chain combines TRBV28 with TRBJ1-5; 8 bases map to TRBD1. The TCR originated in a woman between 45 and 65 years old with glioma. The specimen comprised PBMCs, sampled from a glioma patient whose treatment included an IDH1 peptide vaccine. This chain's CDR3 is CATAPRTGRRRNNQPQHF. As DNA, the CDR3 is TGTGCCACCGCTCCACGGACAGGGAGGCGTAGGAACAATCAGCCCCAGCATTTT. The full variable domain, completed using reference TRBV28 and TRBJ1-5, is DVKVTQSSRYLVKRTGEKVFLECVQDMDHENMFWYRQDPGLGLRLIYFSYDVKMKEKGDIPEGYSVSREKKERFSLILESASTNQTSMYLCATAPRTGRRRNNQPQHFGDGTRLSIL.